Described below is a single TCR beta chain sequence and its context. Its antigen is as yet unknown. The entry originates in a study of T cell repertoires in cytomegalovirus infection. CDR3 length equals 17 residues. CDR1 is LGHNA, CDR2 YSLEER, per germline. V was shortened by 0 bases and J by 0 bases, with 14 bases between the two germline ends. Study results and limitations: The study identified carriers of CMV plus the relevant HLA from cumulative public TCR beta family frequency.

Each CDR3 protein gets one entry after TCRdb re-called the reads with MiXCR. The sample includes some 70,000 distinct CDR3 sequences, approximately 22% of them seen just once. Material: PBMCs, sequenced either directly or after in vitro stimulation (not recorded which). The chain joins TRBV4-3 to TRBJ2-5, with a possible D match to TRBD1 (5 bases). The TCR was taken from a human donor in good health (CMV status not recorded). Some clones in this sample may be carry-over from other donors' samples. CDR3 nucleotides: TGCGCCAGCAGCCAAGATGGCTCAGGGTATCACCAAGAGACCCAGTACTTC. The encoded protein is CASSQDGSGYHQETQYF.